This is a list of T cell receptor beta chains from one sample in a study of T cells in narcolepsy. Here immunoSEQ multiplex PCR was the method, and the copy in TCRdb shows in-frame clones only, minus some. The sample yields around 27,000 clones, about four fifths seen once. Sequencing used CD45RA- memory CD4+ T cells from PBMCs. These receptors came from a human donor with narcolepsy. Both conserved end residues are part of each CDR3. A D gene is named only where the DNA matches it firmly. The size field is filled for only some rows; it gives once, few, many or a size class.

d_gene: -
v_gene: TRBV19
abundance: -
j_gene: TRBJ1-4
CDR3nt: TGTGCCAGTAGACTTGGGACGGCAACTAATGAAAAACTGTTTTTT
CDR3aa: CASRLGTATNEKLFF

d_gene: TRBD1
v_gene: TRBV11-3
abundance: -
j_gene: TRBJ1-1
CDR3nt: TGTGCCAGCAGCCCCGGAGGGGGCGCTCACACTGAAGCTTTCTTT
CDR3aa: CASSPGGGAHTEAFF

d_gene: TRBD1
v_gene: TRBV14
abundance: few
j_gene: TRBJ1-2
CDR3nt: TGTGCCAGCAGCCAAGGATCCAACAGGGGAGTTTATAGTGGCTACACCTTC
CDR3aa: CASSQGSNRGVYSGYTF

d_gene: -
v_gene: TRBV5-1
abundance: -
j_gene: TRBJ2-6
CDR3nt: TGCGCCAGCAGCTTGGCCACCGGGGCCATGGGCTCTGGGGCCAACGTCCTGACTTTC
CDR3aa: CASSLATGAMGSGANVLTF

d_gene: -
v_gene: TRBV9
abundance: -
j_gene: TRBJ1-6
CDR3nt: TGTGCCAGCAGCGTACAGGGAGGGAAAAATTCACCCCTCCACTTT
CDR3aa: CASSVQGGKNSPLHF

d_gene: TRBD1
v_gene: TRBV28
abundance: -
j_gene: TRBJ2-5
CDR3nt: TGTGCCACCGTCACAGGGGTGGAGACCCAGTACTTC
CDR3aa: CATVTGVETQYF

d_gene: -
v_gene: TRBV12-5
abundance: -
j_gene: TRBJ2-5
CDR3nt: TGTGCTAGTGGCCAGGGACAAAGGGAAGAGACCCAGTACTTC
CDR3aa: CASGQGQREETQYF

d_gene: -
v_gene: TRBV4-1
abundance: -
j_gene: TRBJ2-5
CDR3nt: TGCGCCAGCAGCCAAGATCAAATGCCCCCAAGCTTGACCCAGTACTTC
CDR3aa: CASSQDQMPPSLTQYF

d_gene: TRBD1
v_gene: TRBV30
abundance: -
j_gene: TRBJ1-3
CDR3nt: TGTGCCTGGAGTGGCGGGACAGGGACAAACTCTGGAAACACCATATATTTT
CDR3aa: CAWSGGTGTNSGNTIYF

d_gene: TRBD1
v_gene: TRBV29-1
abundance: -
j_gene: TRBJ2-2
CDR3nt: TGCAGCGTTGGGACAGGAGTTACCGGGGAGCTGTTTTTT
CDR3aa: CSVGTGVTGELFF

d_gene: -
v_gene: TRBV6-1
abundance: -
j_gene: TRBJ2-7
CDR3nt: TGTGCCAGCAGTGAAGGGGGCGGGAAATACGAGCAGTACTTC
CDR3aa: CASSEGGGKYEQYF

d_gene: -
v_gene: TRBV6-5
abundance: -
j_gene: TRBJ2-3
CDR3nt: TGTGCCAGCAGTCAGTCTTCAGGTTCAGATACGCAGTATTTT
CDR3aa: CASSQSSGSDTQYF

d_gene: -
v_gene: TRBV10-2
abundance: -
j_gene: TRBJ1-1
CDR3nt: TGCGCCAGCAGTGAGGTCCCTAGGCAGGTTGAAGCTTTCTTT
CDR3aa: CASSEVPRQVEAFF

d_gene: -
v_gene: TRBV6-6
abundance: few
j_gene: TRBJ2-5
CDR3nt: TGTGCCAGCAGTTACTCGGATGGGGGGACCCAGTACTTC
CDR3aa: CASSYSDGGTQYF

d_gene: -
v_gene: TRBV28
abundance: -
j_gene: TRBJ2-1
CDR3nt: TGTGCCAGCAGCCCCCAGCTCGAGCAGTTCTTC
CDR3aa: CASSPQLEQFF

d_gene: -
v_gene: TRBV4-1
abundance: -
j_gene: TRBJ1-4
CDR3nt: TGCGCCAGCAGCCAAGAGTCGGGCAGGCTAAATGAAAAACTGTTTTTT
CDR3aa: CASSQESGRLNEKLFF

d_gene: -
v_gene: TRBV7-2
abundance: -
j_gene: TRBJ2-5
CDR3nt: TGTGCCAGCAGCTTAGATGCTTTCCAAGAGACCCAGTACTTC
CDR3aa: CASSLDAFQETQYF

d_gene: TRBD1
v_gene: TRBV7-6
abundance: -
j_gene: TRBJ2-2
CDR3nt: TGTGCCAGCAGCTTAGGGGGACAGACGTCCTCCGGGGAGCTGTTTTTT
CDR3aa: CASSLGGQTSSGELFF

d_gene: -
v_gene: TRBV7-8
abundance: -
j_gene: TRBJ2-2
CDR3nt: TGTGCCAGCAGCCCCACCCGTCCGCCCACCGGGGAGCTGTTTTTT
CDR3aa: CASSPTRPPTGELFF

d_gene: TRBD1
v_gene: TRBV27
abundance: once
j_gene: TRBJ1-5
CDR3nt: TGTGCCAGCAGTCCTACCCCGACAGGGGTTCTCCATCAGCCCCAGCATTTT
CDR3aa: CASSPTPTGVLHQPQHF

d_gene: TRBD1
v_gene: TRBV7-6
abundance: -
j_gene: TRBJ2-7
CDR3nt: TGTGCCAGCAGCTTCAGACAGGGGACCAAATCCTCCTACGAGCAGTACTTC
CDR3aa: CASSFRQGTKSSYEQYF

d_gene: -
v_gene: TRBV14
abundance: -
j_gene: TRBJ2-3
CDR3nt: TGTGCCAGCAGCCAAAGGCTCGCGGCAGATACGCAGTATTTT
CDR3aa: CASSQRLAADTQYF

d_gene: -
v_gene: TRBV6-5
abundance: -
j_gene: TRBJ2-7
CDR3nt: TGTGCTCGGGACATCGGAGAGCAGTACTTC
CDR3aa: CARDIGEQYF

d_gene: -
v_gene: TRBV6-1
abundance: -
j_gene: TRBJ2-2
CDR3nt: TGTGCCAGCAGGAGGGACACCGGGACCGGGGAGCTGTTTTTT
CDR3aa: CASRRDTGTGELFF

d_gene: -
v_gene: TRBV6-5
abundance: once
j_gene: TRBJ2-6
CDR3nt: TGTGCCAGCAGTTACTCCAGGGCTTCTGGGGCCAACGTCCTGGCTTTC
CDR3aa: CASSYSRASGANVLAF

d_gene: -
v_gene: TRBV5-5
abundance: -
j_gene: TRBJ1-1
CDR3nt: TGTGCCAGCAGCACCGAGACCCGAAGCACTGAAGCTTTCTTT
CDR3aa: CASSTETRSTEAFF

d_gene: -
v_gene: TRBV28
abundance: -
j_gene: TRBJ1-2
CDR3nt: TGTGCCAGCAGTTCACAATCGCCGGGTTCCTATGGCTACACCTTC
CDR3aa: CASSSQSPGSYGYTF

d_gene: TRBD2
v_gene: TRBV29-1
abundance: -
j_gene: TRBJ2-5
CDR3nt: TGCAGCGTTGAAATTATAGCGGGGGAGACCCAGTACTTC
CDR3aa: CSVEIIAGETQYF

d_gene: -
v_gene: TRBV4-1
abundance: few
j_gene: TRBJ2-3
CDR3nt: TGCGCCAGCAGCCCCCTAGCAGTGGATACGCAGTATTTT
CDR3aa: CASSPLAVDTQYF

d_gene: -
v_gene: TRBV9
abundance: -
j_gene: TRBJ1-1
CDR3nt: TGTGCCAGCAGTCGGAAGAACACTGAAGCTTTCTTT
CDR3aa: CASSRKNTEAFF

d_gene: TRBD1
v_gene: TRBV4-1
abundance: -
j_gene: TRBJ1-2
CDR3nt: TGCGCCAGCAGCCCTCAAGGGACAGGAAACTATGGCTACACCTTC
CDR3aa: CASSPQGTGNYGYTF